This section outlines one TCR beta chain sequence together with its context. The CDR3 runs to 16 residues. The germline V gene encodes CDR1 DFQATT and CDR2 SNEGSKA (reference sequence). Deletions cut 7 bases from V and 5 bases from J, with 21 bases between. These data belong to a study of T cells in Graves' hyperthyroidism and ophthalmopathy. The CDR3 regions of TCR beta were amplified from RNA transcripts. HTBI primers were the set used in a first-round RT-PCR of the TCR CDR3. TCRdb recomputed calls from the multiplex PCR reads with MiXCR, one row per CDR3 protein. The top ten clones hold about 50% of a sample with under 550,000 distinct CDR3 sequences, around 20% of them seen once. Among ophthalmopathy patients, the Clinical Activity Score reached at least 3, the NOSPECS grade reached at least 4, and duration remained under 3 months.

Sequencing was carried out using blood. The receptor was isolated from a man aged 35-49 years with Graves' ophthalmopathy. The chain recombines TRBV20-1 with TRBJ1-6, with D perhaps matching TRBD1 (5 bases). CDR3 region: CSGSWGGLGNNSPLHF. The CDR3 DNA reads TGCAGTGGTAGCTGGGGGGGGTTGGGGAATAATTCACCCCTCCACTTT.